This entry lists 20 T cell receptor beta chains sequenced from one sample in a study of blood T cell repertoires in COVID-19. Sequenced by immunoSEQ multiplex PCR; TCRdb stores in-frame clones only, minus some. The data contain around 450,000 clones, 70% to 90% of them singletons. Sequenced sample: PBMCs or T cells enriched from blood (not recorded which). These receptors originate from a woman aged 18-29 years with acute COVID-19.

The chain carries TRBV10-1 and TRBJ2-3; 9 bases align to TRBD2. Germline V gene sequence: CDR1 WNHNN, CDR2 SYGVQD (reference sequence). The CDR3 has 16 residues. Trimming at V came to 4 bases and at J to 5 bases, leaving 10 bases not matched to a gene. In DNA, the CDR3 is TGCGCCAGCAGTGGCACCTTGCGGGGGGGCAAAGATACGCAGTATTTT. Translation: CASSGTLRGGKDTQYF.

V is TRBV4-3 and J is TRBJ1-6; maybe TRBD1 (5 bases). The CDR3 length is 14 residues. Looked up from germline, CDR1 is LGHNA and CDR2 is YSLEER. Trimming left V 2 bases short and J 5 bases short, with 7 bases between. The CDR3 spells CASSQRQNNSPLHF. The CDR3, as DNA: TGCGCCAGCAGCCAACGACAGAATAATTCACCCCTCCACTTT.

The DNA for the CDR3 is TGTGCCAGCAGCTTGATAACTAGCGGACAAGAGACCCAGTACTTC. Its protein is CASSLITSGQETQYF. This rearrangement joins TRBV5-4 to TRBJ2-5; 8 positions agree with TRBD2. Germline V gene lookup returns CDR1 SGHNT and CDR2 YYREEE (reference sequence). Trimming at V came to 1 base and at J to 2 bases, leaving 4 bases not matched to a gene. CDR3 length: 15 residues.

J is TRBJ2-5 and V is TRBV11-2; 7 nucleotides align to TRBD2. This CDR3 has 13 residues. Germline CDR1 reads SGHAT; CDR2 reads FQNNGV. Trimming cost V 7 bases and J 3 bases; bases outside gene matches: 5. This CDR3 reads CASTPSGKETQYF. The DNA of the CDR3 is TGTGCCAGCACTCCTAGCGGCAAAGAGACCCAGTACTTC.

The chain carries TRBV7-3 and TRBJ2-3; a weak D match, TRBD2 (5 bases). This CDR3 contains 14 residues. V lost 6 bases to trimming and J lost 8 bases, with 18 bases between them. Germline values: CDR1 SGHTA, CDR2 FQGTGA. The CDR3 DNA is TGTGCCAGCAGTCTAAGCCCCGGTCGGGGTACGCAGTATTTT. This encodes CASSLSPGRGTQYF.

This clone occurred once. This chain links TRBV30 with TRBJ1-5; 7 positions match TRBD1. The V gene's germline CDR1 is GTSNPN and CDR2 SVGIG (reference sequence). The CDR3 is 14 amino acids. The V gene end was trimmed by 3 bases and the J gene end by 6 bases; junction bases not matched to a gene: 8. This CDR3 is CAWSVAGGSQPQHF. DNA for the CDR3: TGTGCCTGGAGCGTCGCAGGGGGATCTCAGCCCCAGCATTTT.

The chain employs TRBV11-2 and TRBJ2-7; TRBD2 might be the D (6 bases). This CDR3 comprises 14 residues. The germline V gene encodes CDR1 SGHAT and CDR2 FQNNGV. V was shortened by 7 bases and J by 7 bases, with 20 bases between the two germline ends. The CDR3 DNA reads TGTGCCAGCACCTCCGGATGGGGGGTGGGAGAGCAGTACTTC. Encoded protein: CASTSGWGVGEQYF.

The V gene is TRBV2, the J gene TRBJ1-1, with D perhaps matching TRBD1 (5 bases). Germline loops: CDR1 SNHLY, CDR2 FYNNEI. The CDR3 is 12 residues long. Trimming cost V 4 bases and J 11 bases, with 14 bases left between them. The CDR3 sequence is CASSASGGEAFF. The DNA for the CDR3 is TGTGCCAGCAGTGCTTCGGGGGGGGAGGCTTTCTTT.

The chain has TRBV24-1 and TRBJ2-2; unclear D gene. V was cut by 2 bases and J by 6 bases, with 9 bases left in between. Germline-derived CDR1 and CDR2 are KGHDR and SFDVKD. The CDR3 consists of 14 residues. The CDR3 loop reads CATSDSLNAGELFF. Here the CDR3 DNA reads TGTGCCACCAGTGATTCCTTAAATGCCGGGGAGCTGTTTTTT.

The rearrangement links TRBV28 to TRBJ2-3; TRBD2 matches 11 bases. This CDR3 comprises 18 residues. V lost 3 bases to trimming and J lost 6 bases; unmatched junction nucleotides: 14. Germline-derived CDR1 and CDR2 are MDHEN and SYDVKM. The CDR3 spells CASSFLGATSGTSDTQYF. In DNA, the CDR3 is TGTGCCAGCAGTTTTTTGGGGGCGACTAGCGGGACTTCCGATACGCAGTATTTT.

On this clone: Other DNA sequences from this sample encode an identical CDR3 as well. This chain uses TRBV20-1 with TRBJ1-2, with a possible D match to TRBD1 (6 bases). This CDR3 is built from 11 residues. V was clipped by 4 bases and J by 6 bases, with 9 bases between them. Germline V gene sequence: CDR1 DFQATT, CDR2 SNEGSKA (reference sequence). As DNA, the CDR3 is TGCAGTGCTAACAGGGTCAATGGCTACACCTTC. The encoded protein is CSANRVNGYTF.

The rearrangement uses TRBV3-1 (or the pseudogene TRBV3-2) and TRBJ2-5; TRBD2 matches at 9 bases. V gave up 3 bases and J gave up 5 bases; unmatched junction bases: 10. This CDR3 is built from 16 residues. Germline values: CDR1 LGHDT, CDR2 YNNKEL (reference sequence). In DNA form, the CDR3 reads TGTGCCAGCAGCCACTCTGCTAGCGGGGCAGGGGAGACCCAGTACTTC. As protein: CASSHSASGAGETQYF.

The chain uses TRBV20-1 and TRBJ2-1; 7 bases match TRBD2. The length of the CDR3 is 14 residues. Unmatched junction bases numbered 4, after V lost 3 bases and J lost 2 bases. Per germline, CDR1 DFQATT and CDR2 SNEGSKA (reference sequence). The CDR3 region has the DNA TGCAGTGCTAGTCCTAGCGGACCCTACAATGAGCAGTTCTTC. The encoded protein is CSASPSGPYNEQFF.

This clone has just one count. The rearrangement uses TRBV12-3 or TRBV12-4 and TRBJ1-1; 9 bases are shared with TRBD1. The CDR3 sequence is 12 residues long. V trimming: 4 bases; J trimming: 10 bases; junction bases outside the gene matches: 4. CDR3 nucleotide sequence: TGTGCCAGCAGTTGGGTGACAGGGGGAGCTTTCTTT. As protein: CASSWVTGGAFF.

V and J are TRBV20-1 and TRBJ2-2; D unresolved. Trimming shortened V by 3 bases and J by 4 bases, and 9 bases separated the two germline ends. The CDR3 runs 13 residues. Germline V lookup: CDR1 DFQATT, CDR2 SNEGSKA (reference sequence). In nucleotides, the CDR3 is TGCAGTGCTAGTGCACGGTCCACCGGGGAGCTGTTTTTT. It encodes CSASARSTGELFF.

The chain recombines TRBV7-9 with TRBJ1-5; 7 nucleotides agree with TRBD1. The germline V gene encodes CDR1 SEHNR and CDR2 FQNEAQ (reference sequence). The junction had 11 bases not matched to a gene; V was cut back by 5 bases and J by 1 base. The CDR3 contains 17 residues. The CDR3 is CASSHHPGQISNQPQHF. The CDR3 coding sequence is TGTGCCAGCAGCCACCACCCGGGACAGATAAGCAATCAGCCCCAGCATTTT.

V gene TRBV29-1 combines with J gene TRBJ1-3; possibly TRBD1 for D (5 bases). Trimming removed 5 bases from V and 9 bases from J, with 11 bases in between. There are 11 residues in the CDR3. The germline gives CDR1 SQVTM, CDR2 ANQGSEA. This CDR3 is CSVLGQSTIYF. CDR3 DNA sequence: TGCAGCGTTCTGGGGCAGAGCACCATATATTTT.

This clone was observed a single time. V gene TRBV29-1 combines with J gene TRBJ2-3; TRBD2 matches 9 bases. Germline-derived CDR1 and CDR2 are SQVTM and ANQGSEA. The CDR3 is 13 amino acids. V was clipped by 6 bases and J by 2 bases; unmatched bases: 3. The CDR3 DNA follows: TGCAGCGTCGCGGGGGGGTTCACAGATACGCAGTATTTT. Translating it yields CSVAGGFTDTQYF.

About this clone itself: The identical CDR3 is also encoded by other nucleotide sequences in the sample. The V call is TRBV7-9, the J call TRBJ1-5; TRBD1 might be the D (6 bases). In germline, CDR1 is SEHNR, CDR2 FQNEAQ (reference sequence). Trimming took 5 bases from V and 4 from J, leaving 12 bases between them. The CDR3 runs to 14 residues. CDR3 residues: CASSPQGSNQPQHF. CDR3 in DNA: TGTGCCAGCAGCCCACAGGGATCGAATCAGCCCCAGCATTTT.

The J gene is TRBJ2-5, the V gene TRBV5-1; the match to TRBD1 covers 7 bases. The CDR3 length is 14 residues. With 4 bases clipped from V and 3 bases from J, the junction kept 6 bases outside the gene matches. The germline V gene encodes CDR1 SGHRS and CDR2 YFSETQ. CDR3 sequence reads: CASSPDRVEETQYF. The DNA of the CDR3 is TGCGCCAGCAGCCCCGACAGGGTTGAAGAGACCCAGTACTTC.